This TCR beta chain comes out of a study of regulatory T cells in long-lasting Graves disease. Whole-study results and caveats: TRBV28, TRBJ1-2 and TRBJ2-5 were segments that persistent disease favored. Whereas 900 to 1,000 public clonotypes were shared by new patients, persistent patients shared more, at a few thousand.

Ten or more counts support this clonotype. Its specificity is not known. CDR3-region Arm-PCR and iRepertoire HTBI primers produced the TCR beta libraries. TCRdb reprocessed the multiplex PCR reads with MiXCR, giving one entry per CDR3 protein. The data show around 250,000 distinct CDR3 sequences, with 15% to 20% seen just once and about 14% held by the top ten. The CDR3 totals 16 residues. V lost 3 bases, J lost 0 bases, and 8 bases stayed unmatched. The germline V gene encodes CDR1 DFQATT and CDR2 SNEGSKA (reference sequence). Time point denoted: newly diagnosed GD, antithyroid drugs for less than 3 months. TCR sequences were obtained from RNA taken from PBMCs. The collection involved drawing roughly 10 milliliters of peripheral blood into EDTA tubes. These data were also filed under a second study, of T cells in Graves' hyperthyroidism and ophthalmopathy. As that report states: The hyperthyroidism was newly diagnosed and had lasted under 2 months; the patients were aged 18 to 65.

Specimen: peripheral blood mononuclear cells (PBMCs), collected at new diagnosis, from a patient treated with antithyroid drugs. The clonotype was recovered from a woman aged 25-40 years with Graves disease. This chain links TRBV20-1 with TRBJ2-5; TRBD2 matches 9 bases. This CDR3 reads CSASGGSGGNQETQYF. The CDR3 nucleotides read TGCAGTGCTAGTGGTGGTAGCGGGGGTAACCAAGAGACCCAGTACTTC.